A single sample is the source of the 14 T cell receptor beta chains below, sequenced in a study of blood T cell repertoires in COVID-19. Method: immunoSEQ multiplex PCR; TCRdb's copy keeps in-frame clones and lacks some. The sample holds 65,000 to 90,000 clones, 65% to 90% seen once. Sequencing input: peripheral blood. These receptor sequences come from a woman aged 55-70 years with acute or convalescent COVID-19.

The rearrangement uses TRBV5-6 and TRBJ1-2; 9 bases agree with TRBD1. The J segment lost 7 bases and the V segment lost 4 bases, leaving 8 bases of the junction unmatched. Germline loops: CDR1 SGHDT, CDR2 YYEEEE. There are 14 residues in the CDR3. CDR3 bases: TGTGCCAGCAGCGGGGACAGGGCCCTTGGTGGCTACACCTTC. Translated, it gives CASSGDRALGGYTF.

The chain is built from TRBV5-1 and TRBJ2-3, with 7 nucleotides matching TRBD2. The trim removed 4 bases at V and 0 bases at J, leaving 2 bases unmatched. In germline, CDR1 is SGHRS, CDR2 YFSETQ. The CDR3 is 14 residues long. CDR3 bases: TGCGCCAGCAGCCCGACTAGCAGCACAGATACGCAGTATTTT. Its protein is CASSPTSSTDTQYF.

The V gene is TRBV6-5, the J gene TRBJ1-5, with D unresolved. CDR1 and CDR2 (germline): MNHEY, SVGAGI. The V end lost 7 bases, the J end lost 4 bases, and 11 bases lay between the germline ends. The CDR3 extends over 13 amino acids. CDR3 sequence reads: CASIIGSNQPQHF. CDR3 in DNA: TGTGCCAGCATCATCGGGTCGAATCAGCCCCAGCATTTT.

The chain has TRBV5-1 and TRBJ1-1; 11 nucleotides line up with TRBD1. The CDR3 consists of 15 residues. V shed 4 bases, J shed 5 bases, and the junction held 7 bases outside the gene matches. Germline V lookup: CDR1 SGHRS, CDR2 YFSETQ. CDR3 residues: CASSRRTGGDTEAFF. CDR3 nucleotide sequence: TGCGCCAGCAGCAGGCGGACAGGGGGCGATACTGAAGCTTTCTTT.

V is TRBV5-6 and J is TRBJ2-7; D gene ambiguous. Trimming left V 2 bases short and J 3 bases short, with 3 bases between. The CDR3 is 11 residues long. The germline CDR1 and CDR2 sequences are SGHDT and YYEEEE. The CDR3 protein is CASSFNYEQYF. The CDR3 bases are TGTGCCAGCAGCTTCAACTACGAGCAGTACTTC. Looking up the rest from reference TRBV5-6 and TRBJ2-7 gives the full variable domain: DAGVTQSPTHLIKTRGQQVTLRCSPKSGHDTVSWYQQALGQGPQFIFQYYEEEERQRGNFPDRFSGHQFPNYSSELNVNALLLGDSALYLCASSFNYEQYFGPGTRLTVT.

This clone was recorded only once. The chain carries TRBV5-5 and TRBJ1-4, with TRBD1 as a possible D gene (5 bases). In germline, CDR1 is SGHKS, CDR2 YYEKEE (reference sequence). Trimming took 0 bases from V and 4 from J, leaving 7 bases between them. The CDR3 length is 14 residues. The CDR3 nucleotides read TGTGCCAGCAGCTTGGGACAGCTTAATGAAAAACTGTTTTTT. Amino acids: CASSLGQLNEKLFF.

The rearrangement links TRBV7-2 to TRBJ1-2; 7 bases are a match to TRBD1. CDR3 length equals 15 residues. Germline trimming cut 1 base from V and 8 bases from J; bases unmatched to any gene: 10. Germline assignment: CDR1 SGHTA and CDR2 FQGNSA. The CDR3 DNA sequence: TGTGCCAGCAGCTTAGACTCACAGGGGTGGGAGGGCTACACCTTC. Amino acids: CASSLDSQGWEGYTF.

This chain joins TRBV18 and TRBJ1-4; D gene uncertain. The CDR3 contains 14 residues. V was shortened by 5 bases and J by 8 bases, with 15 bases between the two germline ends. Germline-derived CDR1 and CDR2 are KGHSH and LQKENI. The DNA of the CDR3 is TGTGCCAGCTCAGTCGGGGAATTTGGAGAAAAACTGTTTTTT. Translation: CASSVGEFGEKLFF. Filled out from reference TRBV18 and TRBJ1-4, the complete variable domain reads NAGVMQNPRHLVRRRGQEARLRCSPMKGHSHVYWYRQLPEEGLKFMVYLQKENIIDESGMPKERFSAEFPKEGPSILRIQQVVRGDSAAYFCASSVGEFGEKLFFGSGTQLSVL.

This rearrangement joins TRBV19 to TRBJ2-7; D perhaps matches TRBD2 (6 bases). Trimming took off 4 bases at V and 2 bases at J, with 12 bases between the two ends. CDR1 is LNHDA and CDR2 is SQIVND in the germline V gene (reference sequence). The CDR3 consists of 14 residues. CDR3 sequence: CASSTARETYEQYF. The CDR3 bases are TGTGCCAGTAGTACGGCGCGGGAAACCTACGAGCAGTACTTC.

This clone was counted a single time. As DNA, the CDR3 is TGCGCCAGCAGCTTCGGACAGGTCTCCTCCTACGAGCAGTACTTC. It specifies CASSFGQVSSYEQYF. This chain joins TRBV5-1 and TRBJ2-7; 7 bases align to TRBD1. The CDR3 totals 15 residues. Germline loops: CDR1 SGHRS, CDR2 YFSETQ. Unmatched junction bases numbered 5, after V lost 2 bases and J lost 0 bases.

The sample holds a few counts of this clone. The chain couples TRBV3-1 (or the pseudogene TRBV3-2) to TRBJ2-1; unclear D gene. V was pared by 4 bases and J by 6 bases, with 10 bases between. This CDR3 has 13 residues. The V gene's germline CDR1 is LGHDT and CDR2 YNNKEL (reference sequence). CDR3 in DNA: TGTGCCAGCAGCCGCATGATAGTCAATGAGCAGTTCTTC. Translating it yields CASSRMIVNEQFF.

The chain links TRBV6-5 to TRBJ2-1, with TRBD1 matching over 7 bases. V shed 6 bases, J shed 5 bases, and the junction held 4 bases outside the gene matches. Germline V gene data show CDR1 as MNHEY and CDR2 as SVGAGI. The CDR3 runs to 13 residues. CDR3 in DNA: TGTGCCAGCAGGCAAACAGGGGACAATGAGCAGTTCTTC. This translates into CASRQTGDNEQFF.

This clone was counted between two and nine times. The gene calls are TRBV2 and TRBJ2-2; 9 bases map to TRBD1. V lost 6 bases to trimming and J lost 2 bases; unmatched junction nucleotides: 7. The CDR3 length is 16 residues. Germline V lookup: CDR1 SNHLY, CDR2 FYNNEI. The DNA of the CDR3 is TGTGCCAGCAGACCCAGGGACAGGGCCAACACCGGGGAGCTGTTTTTT. It is translated as CASRPRDRANTGELFF. Drawing the rest from reference TRBV2 and TRBJ2-2, the complete variable domain is EPEVTQTPSHQVTQMGQEVILRCVPISNHLYFYWYRQILGQKVEFLVSFYNNEISEKSEIFDDQFSVERPDGSNFTLKIRSTKLEDSAMYFCASRPRDRANTGELFFGEGSRLTVL.

This chain links TRBV24-1 with TRBJ2-3, with 10 bases fitting TRBD2. The CDR3 is 17 residues long. Germline V lookup: CDR1 KGHDR, CDR2 SFDVKD. Germline trimming cut 5 bases from V and 4 bases from J; bases unmatched to any gene: 11. CDR3 amino acids: CATSAIPGLASADTQYF. DNA of the CDR3: TGTGCCACCAGTGCGATTCCGGGACTAGCGTCCGCAGATACGCAGTATTTT.